The 2 T cell receptor beta chains in this list originate from one sample, sequenced in a study of early stage breast cancer tumors (dated by TCRdb to 2016 to 2017). The receptor library was made with the immunoSEQ multiplex PCR assay. TCRdb mirrors the immuneACCESS table, restricted to in-frame sequences. Some clones are absent from its copies; in checked studies, under half trace to an unresolved V gene, and the reason for the others is unknown. In this sample the table shows fewer than 50,000 clones, approximately 78% of which occur a single time. About 6.8% of the sample rests with the top ten. Sequenced material: blood. All receptors come from a person in their fifties with breast cancer.

The chain is built from TRBV6-1 and TRBJ2-5; 13 bases align to TRBD2. V lost 3 bases and J lost 3; bases outside the gene matches: 1. This CDR3 spans 15 amino acids. The V gene's germline CDR1 is MNHNS and CDR2 SASEGT. The CDR3 sequence: CASSDGTSGKETQYF. The CDR3, as DNA: TGTGCCAGCAGTGACGGGACTAGCGGGAAAGAGACCCAGTACTTC.

The chain is built from TRBV5-6 and TRBJ2-2; a weak D match, TRBD2 (5 bases). The germline V gene encodes CDR1 SGHDT and CDR2 YYEEEE. This CDR3 contains 15 residues. V lost 2 bases, J lost 7 bases, and 15 bases lay in between. This CDR3 is CASSLEGDGGGELFF. The CDR3 nucleotides read TGTGCCAGCAGCTTAGAAGGTGATGGAGGCGGGGAGCTGTTTTTT.